This T cell receptor beta chain is drawn from a study of blood T cell repertoires in COVID-19. Study context: Material from acute and convalescent COVID-19 was sourced from the United States, Italy and Spain. T cells, B-cell-depleted T cells, or PBMCs provided the cDNA or gDNA that served as material.

The authors' processing: Amplifying reference gene primers gave estimates of nucleated cell counts. Profiling relied on immunoSEQ multiplex PCR, and the TCRdb table lists in-frame clones only, not all of them. The V and J calls and clone size come from that table; D and trimming were worked out from the DNA. This sample yields a few hundred thousand clones, of which around 85% are seen a single time; under 4% belongs to the top ten. Germline V gene lookup returns CDR1 MNHEY and CDR2 SVGAGI. This CDR3 is 15 amino acids long. Germline trimming cut 4 bases from V and 2 bases from J; bases unmatched to any gene: 4.

The chain combines TRBV6-5 with TRBJ2-3; 9 positions agree with TRBD2. Sample: peripheral blood. The TCR was taken from a woman between 18 and 30 years old with acute or convalescent COVID-19. As DNA, the CDR3 is TGTGCCAGCAGTTGGCGGGGGGGGTCCACAGATACGCAGTATTTT. It encodes CASSWRGGSTDTQYF.